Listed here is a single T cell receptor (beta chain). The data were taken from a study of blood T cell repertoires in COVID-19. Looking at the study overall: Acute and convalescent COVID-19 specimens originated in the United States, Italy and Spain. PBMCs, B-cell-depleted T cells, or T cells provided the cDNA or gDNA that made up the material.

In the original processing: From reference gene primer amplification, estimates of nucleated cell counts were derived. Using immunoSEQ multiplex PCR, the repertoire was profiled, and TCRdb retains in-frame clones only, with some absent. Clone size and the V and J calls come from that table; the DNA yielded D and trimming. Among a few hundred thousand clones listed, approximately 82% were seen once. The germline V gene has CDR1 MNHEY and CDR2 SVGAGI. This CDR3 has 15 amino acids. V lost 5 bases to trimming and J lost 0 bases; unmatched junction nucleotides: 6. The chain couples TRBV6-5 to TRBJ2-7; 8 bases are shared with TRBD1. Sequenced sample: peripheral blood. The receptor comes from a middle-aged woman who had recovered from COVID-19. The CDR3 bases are TGTGCCAGCAGTCCTCGGACAGGGAGCTCCTACGAGCAGTACTTC. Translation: CASSPRTGSSYEQYF.